The present T cell receptor (beta chain) was sequenced within a study of blood T cells in healthy people across ages. Study-wide points: Bulk PBMC profiling left naive and antigen-experienced comparisons inconclusive.

With regard to this clonotype: Its antigen remains unknown.

Through a sample-barcoded 5' primer and a J-beta primer mix, a second PCR was run for about 6 to 12 cycles. TCRdb recomputed calls from the 5' RACE reads with MiXCR, one row per CDR3 protein. The sample lists 980,000 or so distinct CDR3 sequences; 48% were seen once. The specimen was blood. This clonotype was obtained from a man aged 30-40 years in good health.

CDR3 in amino acids: CASSLGLAGSETQYF. CDR3 nucleotide sequence: TGTGCCAGCAGTTTAGGACTAGCGGGATCGGAGACCCAGTACTTC. V and J are TRBV27 and TRBJ2-5, with 12 bases matching TRBD2. The V and J ends lost 2 bases and 5 bases, in that order; junction bases with no gene match: 3. Germline V gives CDR1 MNHEY, CDR2 SMNVEV (reference sequence). The CDR3 runs 15 residues.